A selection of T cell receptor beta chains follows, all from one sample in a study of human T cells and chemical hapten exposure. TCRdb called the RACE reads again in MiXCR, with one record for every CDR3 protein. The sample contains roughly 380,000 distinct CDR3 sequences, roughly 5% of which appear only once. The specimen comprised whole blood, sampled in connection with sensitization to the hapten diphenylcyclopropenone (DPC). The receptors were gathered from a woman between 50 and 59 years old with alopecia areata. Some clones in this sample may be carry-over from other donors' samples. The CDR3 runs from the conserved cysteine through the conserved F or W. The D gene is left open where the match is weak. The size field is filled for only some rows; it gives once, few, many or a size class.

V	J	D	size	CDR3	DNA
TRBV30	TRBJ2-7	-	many	CAWALSLSYEQYF	TGTGCCTGGGCCCTATCACTCTCCTACGAGCAGTACTTC
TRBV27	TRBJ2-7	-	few	CASSQRRTPNYEQYF	TGTGCCAGCAGCCAAAGACGGACACCGAACTACGAGCAGTACTTC
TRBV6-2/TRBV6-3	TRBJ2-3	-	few	CASSYQRSTDTQYF	TGTGCCAGCAGTTACCAGCGGTCCACAGATACGCAGTATTTT
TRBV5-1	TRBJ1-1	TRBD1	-	CASSLDGTGGFTEAFF	TGCGCCAGCAGCTTAGACGGGACAGGGGGCTTTACTGAAGCTTTCTTT
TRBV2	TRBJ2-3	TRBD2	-	CASRLPGLAGVFSDTQYF	TGTGCCAGCAGACTTCCGGGACTAGCGGGAGTTTTCTCAGATACGCAGTATTTT
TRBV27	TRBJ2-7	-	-	CASSLGKDYEQYF	TGTGCCAGCAGTTTAGGGAAGGACTACGAGCAGTACTTC
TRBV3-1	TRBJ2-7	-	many	CASSQDGLVYEQYF	TGTGCCAGCAGCCAAGACGGGCTAGTCTACGAGCAGTACTTC
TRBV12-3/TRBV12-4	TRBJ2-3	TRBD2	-	CASSLAAGSLIDTQYF	TGTGCCAGCAGTTTGGCAGCGGGGTCCCTCATAGATACGCAGTATTTT
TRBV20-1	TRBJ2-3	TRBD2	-	CSARDVAGGADTQYF	TGCAGTGCTAGAGATGTAGCGGGGGGCGCAGATACGCAGTATTTT
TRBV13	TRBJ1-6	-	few	CASLRGSSYNSPPHF	TGTGCCAGCCTGCGGGGCAGCTCCTATAATTCACCCCCCCACTTT
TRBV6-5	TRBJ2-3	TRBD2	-	CASSYYTSGADTQYF	TGTGCCAGCAGTTATTACACTAGCGGGGCGGATACGCAGTATTTT
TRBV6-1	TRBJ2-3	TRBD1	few	CASSVGQGDTDTQYF	TGTGCCAGCAGTGTGGGACAGGGAGACACAGATACGCAGTATTTT
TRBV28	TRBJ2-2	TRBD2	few	CASSLWGTIGELFF	TGTGCCAGCAGTTTATGGGGGACTATAGGGGAGCTGTTTTTT
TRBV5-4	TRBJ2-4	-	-	CASSWDNNIQYF	TGTGCCAGCAGCTGGGATAACAACATTCAGTACTTC
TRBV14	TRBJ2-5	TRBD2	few	CASSSILAGGKTQYF	TGTGCCAGCAGCTCTATCCTAGCGGGGGGGAAGACCCAGTACTTC
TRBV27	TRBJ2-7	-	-	CASSWTGNYEQYF	TGTGCCAGCAGTTGGACGGGCAACTACGAGCAGTACTTC
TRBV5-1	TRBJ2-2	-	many	CASSLDREAGELFF	TGCGCCAGCAGCTTGGACAGGGAGGCCGGGGAGCTGTTTTTT
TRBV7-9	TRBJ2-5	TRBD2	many	CASSSLRTSGRVGETQYF	TGTGCCAGCAGCTCCCTCCGGACTAGCGGGAGAGTAGGAGAGACCCAGTACTTC
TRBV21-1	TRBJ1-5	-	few	CASSRREPLNQPQHF	TGTGCCAGCAGCAGGAGGGAACCCCTCAATCAGCCCCAGCATTTT
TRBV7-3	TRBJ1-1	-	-	CASRLSSRANTEAFF	TGTGCCAGCAGGTTGTCATCCAGGGCGAACACTGAAGCTTTCTTT
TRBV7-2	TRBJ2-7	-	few	CASSRSPYEQYF	TGTGCCAGCAGCAGGTCACCTTACGAGCAGTACTTC
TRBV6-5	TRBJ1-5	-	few	CASSYYGGQPQHF	TGTGCCAGCAGTTACTACGGGGGGCAGCCCCAGCATTTT
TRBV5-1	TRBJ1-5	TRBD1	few	CASSSTGAPSQPQHF	TGCGCCAGCAGCTCGACAGGGGCGCCCAGTCAGCCCCAGCATTTT
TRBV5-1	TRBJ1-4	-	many	CASSLWGEKLFF	TGCGCCAGCAGCTTATGGGGTGAAAAACTGTTTTTT
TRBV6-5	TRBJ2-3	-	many	CASSGGVRTDTQYF	TGTGCCAGCAGCGGAGGGGTGAGGACAGATACGCAGTATTTT
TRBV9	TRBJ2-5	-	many	CASSGEMGLYQETQYF	TGTGCCAGCAGCGGCGAGATGGGGCTGTACCAAGAGACCCAGTACTTC
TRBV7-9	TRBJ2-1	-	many	CASSLGTANEQFF	TGTGCCAGCAGCTTAGGGACGGCCAATGAGCAGTTCTTC
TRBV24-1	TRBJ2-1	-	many	CATSGLGNEQFF	TGTGCCACCAGTGGGCTCGGAAATGAGCAGTTCTTC
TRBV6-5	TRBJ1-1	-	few	CASSTLSVAFF	TGTGCCAGCAGCACACTCTCGGTAGCTTTCTTT
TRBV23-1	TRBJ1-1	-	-	CASRREAFF	TGCGCCAGCAGAAGGGAGGCTTTCTTT
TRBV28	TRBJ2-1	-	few	CASSLGGVTHNEQFF	TGTGCCAGCAGTCTCGGAGGGGTAACTCACAATGAGCAGTTCTTC
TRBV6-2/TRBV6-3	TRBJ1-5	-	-	CASKNPNQPQHF	TGTGCCAGCAAGAACCCGAATCAGCCCCAGCATTTT
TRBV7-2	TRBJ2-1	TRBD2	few	CASTETSGGYNEQFF	TGTGCCAGCACCGAGACTAGCGGAGGATACAATGAGCAGTTCTTC
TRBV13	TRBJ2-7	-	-	CASSLGRSAAKAYEQYF	TGTGCCAGCAGCTTGGGCCGGAGCGCCGCTAAGGCCTACGAGCAGTACTTC
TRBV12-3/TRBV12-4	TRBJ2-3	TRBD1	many	CASSKVTGGISDTQYF	TGTGCCAGCAGTAAGGTGACAGGGGGAATCTCAGATACGCAGTATTTT
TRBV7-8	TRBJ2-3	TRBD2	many	CASSLAGGGAADTQYF	TGTGCCAGCAGCTTAGCGGGCGGGGGGGCCGCAGATACGCAGTATTTT
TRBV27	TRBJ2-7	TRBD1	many	CASSYRTGGYEQYF	TGTGCCAGCAGTTATCGGACAGGCGGCTACGAGCAGTACTTC
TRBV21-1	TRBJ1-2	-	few	CASSKVSRPFFGYTF	TGTGCCAGCAGCAAAGTCAGCAGGCCCTTTTTTGGCTACACCTTC
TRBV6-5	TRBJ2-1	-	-	CASRLKGGEQFF	TGTGCCAGCAGGCTTAAGGGGGGAGAGCAGTTCTTC
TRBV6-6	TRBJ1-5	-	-	CASRGGGAWNQPQHF	TGTGCCAGCAGAGGTGGCGGGGCATGGAATCAGCCCCAGCATTTT
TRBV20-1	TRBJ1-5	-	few	CSARGSGQPQHF	TGCAGTGCTAGAGGGTCGGGTCAGCCCCAGCATTTT
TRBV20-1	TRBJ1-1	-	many	CSASKEAVNTEAFF	TGCAGTGCTAGCAAGGAGGCGGTGAACACTGAAGCTTTCTTT
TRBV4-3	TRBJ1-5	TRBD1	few	CASSQAVPGQGINQPQHF	TGCGCCAGCAGCCAGGCGGTCCCGGGACAGGGGATCAATCAGCCCCAGCATTTT
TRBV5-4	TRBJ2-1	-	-	CASSMGAGEQFF	TGTGCCAGCAGCATGGGGGCTGGGGAGCAGTTCTTC
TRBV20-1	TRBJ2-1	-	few	CSASTTYTMKQFF	TGCAGTGCTAGTACAACTTATACAATGAAGCAGTTCTTC
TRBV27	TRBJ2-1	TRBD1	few	CASSGQVAYNEQFF	TGTGCCAGCTCAGGACAGGTGGCCTACAATGAGCAGTTCTTC
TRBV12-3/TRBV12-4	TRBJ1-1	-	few	CASSLALQGAMNTEAFF	TGTGCCAGCAGTTTAGCGCTACAGGGCGCTATGAACACTGAAGCTTTCTTT
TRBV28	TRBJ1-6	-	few	CASSKDGGYNSPLHF	TGTGCCAGCAGTAAGGACGGAGGCTATAATTCACCCCTCCACTTT
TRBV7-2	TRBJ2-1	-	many	CASSWGSSYNEQFF	TGTGCCAGCAGTTGGGGTAGCTCCTACAATGAGCAGTTCTTC
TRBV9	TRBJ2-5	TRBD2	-	CASSLAENQETQYF	TGTGCCAGCAGCCTAGCGGAGAACCAAGAGACCCAGTACTTC
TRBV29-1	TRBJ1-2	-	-	CSVGEGYGYTF	TGCAGCGTGGGCGAGGGCTATGGCTACACCTTC
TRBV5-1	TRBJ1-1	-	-	CASSLTGTGEAFF	TGCGCCAGCAGCTTGACCGGGACGGGGGAAGCTTTCTTT
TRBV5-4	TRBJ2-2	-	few	CASSPGGADTGELFF	TGTGCCAGCAGCCCAGGGGGGGCGGACACCGGGGAGCTGTTTTTT
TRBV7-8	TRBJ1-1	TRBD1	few	CASSLYRGQGTEAFF	TGTGCCAGCAGCTTATACAGGGGGCAGGGCACTGAAGCTTTCTTT
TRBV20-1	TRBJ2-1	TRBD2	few	CSARGVAGGVNEQFF	TGCAGTGCTAGAGGAGTAGCGGGAGGGGTCAATGAGCAGTTCTTC
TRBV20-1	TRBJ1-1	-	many	CSARDYVEAFF	TGCAGTGCTAGAGATTATGTTGAAGCTTTCTTT